This T cell receptor beta chain is from a study of blood T cell repertoires in COVID-19 (dated by TCRdb to about 2020). Notes on the research overall: Collaborator samples came from the United States, Italy and Spain and covered acute and convalescent phases of COVID-19. A freely available public database, intended as a resource for researchers studying the immune response to SARS-CoV-2, is where the repertoires were released. The samples were drawn from two sources: the first 160 participants of the ongoing ImmuneRACE study, and over 950 subjects contributed by 6 global collaborators. The dataset comprised deeply sampled blood TCRbeta repertoires from subjects exposed to, actively infected with, or recovered from COVID-19. Where available, HLA class I and class II types were obtained from metadata supplied by the sample provider rather than from assay-based typing. The sample metadata nearly always contained a de-identified subject ID, COVID-19 status, age in years and sex. The material from the prospective study consisted of cDNA or gDNA derived from T cells, B-cell-depleted T cells, or PBMCs.

Concerning this clone: This receptor's antigen is unknown. Base qualities were left out, and no much larger clone turns up one base away.

The immunoSEQ Assay, a bias-controlled multiplex PCR, was used to amplify TCRbeta CDR3 regions from genomic DNA. The authors' analysis ran thus. The number of nucleated cells in each sample was estimated from the amplification of reference gene primers within the assay. To quantify the absolute abundance of each unique TCRbeta CDR3 rearrangement, sequence reads were collapsed and filtered. For each sample, productive Simpson clonality was calculated as the square root of Simpson's diversity index over productive rearrangements. Imported from immuneACCESS, the table was reduced by TCRdb to in-frame sequences with V and J called. These copies leave out some clones; in studies compared against another copy, an unresolved V gene accounts for under half, and the cause of the remainder is not known. V and J calls plus clone size are reproduced from that table; the DNA served to infer D and trimming. The sample table records about 300,000 clones; over 75% of these occur just once. The ten top clones hold roughly 4% of the sample.

CDR1 and CDR2, looked up from the germline V gene (reference sequence), are DFQATT and SNEGSKA. Inclusive of the bounding cysteine and phenylalanine, the CDR3 is 11 residues long. Left in the record is the CDR3 DNA by itself, 33 bases read in frame from the first base. The junction shows trimming of 6 bases on V and 2 bases on J, plus 6 bases between the germline ends. In the prospective study, participants were roughly 18 to 95 years old, resided in 20 to 30 geographic areas of the United States, and were enrolled through a virtual design. Cohort assignment in the prospective study relied on participant-reported clinical history from a screening survey and a study questionnaire. Recovered participants in ImmuneRACE Cohort 3 were defined as having two consecutive negative NP/OP PCR tests, clearance from a healthcare professional, or resolution of symptoms. In the prospective study, mobile phlebotomists collected whole blood, serum and a nasopharyngeal or oropharyngeal swab from each participant. Participants in the prospective study had the option to provide additional blood draws and questionnaires over a 2-month period. Blood samples from the prospective study were shipped frozen or at room temperature prior to DNA extraction.

General study outcomes and caveats: The amount of clinical and demographic metadata varied by source and participant and was provided uncurated.

The sample consisted of PBMCs or T cells enriched from blood (not recorded which). This TCR was recovered from a young man who had recovered from COVID-19. The sequence links TRBV20-1 to TRBJ2-3; the D gene assignment is ambiguous. Here the CDR3 is given as CSASTTDTQYF. The sequence in DNA is TGCAGTGCATCTACCACAGATACGCAGTATTTT.